The next 21 T cell receptor beta chains were all read from a single sample in a study of blood T cells in healthy people across ages (dated by TCRdb to 2014 to 2015). The method behind the library was 5' RACE. The sequencing machine was an Illumina HiSeq 2500. A second PCR of about 7 to 12 cycles was run with a J-beta primer mix and a sample-barcoded 5' primer. Using fastp trimming at Q25 and MiXCR clonotype assembly, TCRdb reanalyzed the public sequencing data and kept in-frame beta chains. Rows merge per CDR3 protein into single entries with the most common DNA and genes. The sample has roughly 800,000 distinct CDR3 sequences on record, about 62% of them singletons. The ten top clones hold 20% to 25% of the sample. Source material: blood. All receptors derive from a man aged 30-40 years in good health.

The chain has TRBV20-1 and TRBJ2-1; D ambiguous. V was clipped by 0 bases and J by 9 bases, with 12 bases between them. Germline V gene sequence: CDR1 DFQATT, CDR2 SNEGSKA (reference sequence). The CDR3 spans 13 residues. For the CDR3, the DNA is TGCAGTGCTAGAGATGCCGACTTAGGTGAGCAGTTCTTC. This encodes CSARDADLGEQFF.

The V call is TRBV29-1, the J call TRBJ2-5, with 10 bases fitting TRBD2. This CDR3 spans 16 amino acids. Germline trimming cut 2 bases from V and 11 bases from J; bases unmatched to any gene: 17. Germline CDR1 reads SQVTM; CDR2 reads ANQGSEA. CDR3 protein: CSVETGTSEEYNEQYF. CDR3 sequence (DNA): TGCAGCGTTGAAACCGGGACTAGCGAGGAATACAATGAGCAGTACTTC.

This clonotype was seen a handful of times. The chain combines TRBV7-3 with TRBJ2-7, with D unclear. Germline loops: CDR1 SGHTA, CDR2 FQGTGA. CDR3 length: 14 residues. V shed 2 bases and J shed 0 bases, with 8 bases lying between them. CDR3 in DNA: TGTGCCAGCAGCTTAGGCGTCGGCTCCTACGAGCAGTACTTC. Encoded protein: CASSLGVGSYEQYF.

The chain carries TRBV7-2 and TRBJ1-2; the D is unclear. This CDR3 is built from 13 residues. Per the germline V gene, CDR1 is SGHTA and CDR2 is FQGNSA. V lost 5 bases and J 8 bases, leaving 15 bases between the germline ends. The DNA of the CDR3 is TGTGCCAGCAGCCCCCCGGCGCTCGAGGGCTACACCTTC. Translation: CASSPPALEGYTF.

A word on this clonotype: Just one base apart from a much larger clone, this may be a read error. The chain has TRBV20-1 and TRBJ2-7, with D hard to call. Trimming removed 6 bases from V and 2 bases from J, with 11 bases in between. Germline CDR1 reads DFQATT; CDR2 reads SNEGSKA (reference sequence). The CDR3 length is 12 residues. The CDR3 bases are TGCAGTGCGGAGAGGTGCCCCTACGAGCAGTACTTC. Its translation: CSAERCPYEQYF.

The rearrangement joins TRBV6-5 to TRBJ1-2; D is undetermined. The CDR3 extends over 11 amino acids. The germline V and J ends were trimmed by 7 bases and 5 bases, with 8 bases remaining between them. CDR1 is MNHEY and CDR2 is SVGAGI in the germline V gene. This CDR3 is CASISFYGYTF. CDR3 nucleotide sequence: TGTGCCAGCATTTCCTTTTATGGCTACACCTTC.

The V gene is TRBV11-1, the J gene TRBJ2-7; D is perhaps TRBD2 (6 bases). The CDR3 runs to 14 residues. CDR1 is SGHAT, CDR2 FQDESV, per germline (reference sequence). The ends were cut back, 8 bases at V and 5 bases at J, with 19 bases in the middle. CDR3 nucleotide sequence: TGTGCCAGCGGGCTAACGGGAGCGGAAAACGAGCAGTACTTC. This sequence encodes CASGLTGAENEQYF. Combining the CDR3 with reference TRBV11-1 and TRBJ2-7 gives the whole variable domain EAEVAQSPRYKITEKSQAVAFWCDPISGHATLYWYRQILGQGPELLVQFQDESVVDDSQLPKDRFSAERLKGVDSTLKIQPAELGDSAMYLCASGLTGAENEQYFGPGTRLTVT.

The DNA for the CDR3 is TGCAGTGCTAGAGACAGATCGAGCTCCTACGAGCAGTACTTC. This sequence encodes CSARDRSSSYEQYF. This chain uses TRBV20-1 with TRBJ2-7, with D unresolved. CDR3 size: 14 residues. The germline gives CDR1 DFQATT, CDR2 SNEGSKA (reference sequence). Trimming removed 0 bases at V and 0 bases at J, with 9 bases between.

This clonotype showed up just a few times. V usage is TRBV20-1 and J usage is TRBJ2-3, with 7 bases that match TRBD1. Per the germline V gene, CDR1 is DFQATT and CDR2 is SNEGSKA (reference sequence). The length of the CDR3 is 16 residues. V was pared by 3 bases and J by 4 bases, with 13 bases of the junction left unmatched. Here the CDR3 DNA reads TGCAGTGCTAGCAAACCAACAGGGGCTCAGGCAGATACGCAGTATTTT. It translates to CSASKPTGAQADTQYF.

Notes on this clonotype: The junction departs from the called germline gene at one end, perhaps through a read error. The V call is TRBV4-3, the J call TRBJ2-1, with TRBD2 matching over 9 bases. The CDR3 loop spans 19 amino acids. CDR1 LGHNA and CDR2 YSLEER come from the germline V gene. The CDR3 loop is CASGQDPGWASGKYNEQFF. DNA of the CDR3: TGCGCCAGCGGCCAAGATCCGGGATGGGCTAGCGGGAAATACAATGAGCAGTTCTTC.

This clonotype occurred a few times. The chain employs TRBV7-2 and TRBJ2-1; D might be TRBD2 (6 bases). The germline V gene has CDR1 SGHTA and CDR2 FQGNSA. This CDR3 contains 15 residues. Trimming stripped 2 bases from V and 6 bases from J, with 14 bases between. The CDR3 nucleotides are TGTGCCAGCAGCTTAAGCAGGACTACCCTCAATGAGCAGTTCTTC. Protein: CASSLSRTTLNEQFF. Full variable domain (rest looked up from reference TRBV7-2 and TRBJ2-1): GAGVSQSPSNKVTEKGKDVELRCDPISGHTALYWYRQSLGQGLEFLIYFQGNSAPDKSGLPSDRFSAERTGGSVSTLTIQRTQQEDSAVYLCASSLSRTTLNEQFFGPGTRLTVL.

The genes are TRBV27 and TRBJ2-7; D uncertain. V dropped 4 bases and J dropped 3 bases, with 10 bases sitting between them. Germline V gene data show CDR1 as MNHEY and CDR2 as SMNVEV (reference sequence). The CDR3 runs 13 residues. CDR3 in DNA: TGTGCCAGCAGTTGTGGACGGAACTACGAGCAGTACTTC. This codes for CASSCGRNYEQYF.

V is TRBV30 and J is TRBJ2-5, with a weak D call TRBD2 (5 bases). V shed 0 bases and J shed 11 bases, with 10 bases lying between them. The germline V gene encodes CDR1 GTSNPN and CDR2 SVGIG (reference sequence). The CDR3 spans 11 residues. DNA of the CDR3: TGTGCCTGGAGTGTAGGAGGTGAGCAGTACTTC. It encodes CAWSVGGEQYF. Full variable domain (missing parts from reference TRBV30 and TRBJ2-5): SQTIHQWPATLVQPVGSPLSLECTVEGTSNPNLYWYRQAAGRGLQLLFYSVGIGQISSEVPQNLSASRPQDRQFILSSKKLLLSDSGFYLCAWSVGGEQYFGPGTRLLVL.

V and J are TRBV7-9 and TRBJ2-1; D gene unclear. V was cut by 1 base and J by 5 bases, with 12 bases left in between. The CDR3 extends over 15 amino acids. Germline lookup yields CDR1 SEHNR and CDR2 FQNEAQ (reference sequence). Here the CDR3 DNA reads TGTGCCAGCAGCTTAGAACTAACCATCCACAATGAGCAGTTCTTC. Translating it yields CASSLELTIHNEQFF.

This clonotype has more than one count but fewer than ten. The V gene is TRBV29-1, the J gene TRBJ2-7; TRBD1 aligns across 10 bases. The CDR3 loop spans 13 amino acids. V lost 5 bases and J lost 4; bases outside the gene matches: 5. Germline CDR1 and CDR2: SQVTM and ANQGSEA. The CDR3 coding sequence is TGCAGCGTTTCCGGGACAGGGGAATACGAGCAGTACTTC. This sequence encodes CSVSGTGEYEQYF.

The table lists this clonotype with many counts. V gene TRBV12-3 or TRBV12-4 combines with J gene TRBJ2-7, with D perhaps matching TRBD1 (5 bases). Deletions cut 4 bases from V and 3 bases from J, with 10 bases between. The CDR3 spans 13 residues. The CDR3 loop reads CASSSRQFYEQYF. The CDR3 coding sequence is TGTGCCAGCAGTTCTCGACAGTTCTACGAGCAGTACTTC.

Turning to this clonotype: This could be a read error, since a much larger clone is one nucleotide away. This chain links TRBV6-5 with TRBJ2-7; D might be TRBD1 (6 bases). The CDR3 sequence is 12 residues long. V was pared by 7 bases and J by 5 bases, with 12 bases between. Germline V CDR1 and CDR2: MNHEY, SVGAGI. The CDR3 loop reads CASTTGLNEQYF. CDR3 nucleotides: TGTGCCAGCACCACAGGGCTCAACGAGCAGTACTTC.

V and J are TRBV29-1 and TRBJ2-4; D is possibly TRBD1 (5 bases). CDR3 length: 11 amino acids. In germline, CDR1 is SQVTM, CDR2 ANQGSEA. Trimming took 3 bases from V and 6 from J, leaving 6 bases between them. The CDR3 loop is CSVDQGNIQYF. In DNA, the CDR3 is TGCAGCGTTGATCAGGGAAACATTCAGTACTTC.

J is TRBJ2-3 and V is TRBV6-6, with a possible D match to TRBD2 (6 bases). Germline V lookup: CDR1 MNHNY, CDR2 SVGAGI (reference sequence). V was pared by 4 bases and J by 1 base, with 15 bases between. This CDR3 has 16 residues. CDR3: CASSFPAGSGTDTQYF. CDR3 sequence (DNA): TGTGCCAGCAGTTTCCCGGCGGGGTCGGGCACAGATACGCAGTATTTT.

The chain combines TRBV20-1 with TRBJ2-1; 8 bases fit TRBD2. V was clipped by 4 bases and J by 3 bases; unmatched bases: 5. This CDR3 comprises 14 residues. Looked up from germline, CDR1 is DFQATT and CDR2 is SNEGSKA (reference sequence). In DNA, the CDR3 is TGCAGTGCTAAAATAGCGGGAATCTACAATGAGCAGTTCTTC. Protein: CSAKIAGIYNEQFF.

The CDR3 reads CSATLTFNTDTQYF. The CDR3 nucleotides are TGCAGTGCTACACTCACTTTTAACACAGATACGCAGTATTTT. The chain uses TRBV20-1 and TRBJ2-3; D ambiguous. CDR3 length: 14 amino acids. Trimming removed 4 bases at V and 2 bases at J, with 13 bases between. Looked up from germline, CDR1 is DFQATT and CDR2 is SNEGSKA (reference sequence).